This T cell receptor beta chain is from a study of T cell changes during pregnancy in multiple sclerosis. Germline lookup yields CDR1 SQVTM and CDR2 ANQGSEA. This CDR3 is 13 amino acids long. The V and J ends lost 7 bases and 7 bases respectively, with 19 bases between them. The assay was immunoSEQ multiplex PCR, and TCRdb's table has in-frame clones only and misses some. The top ten hold roughly 4% of the sample, which has around 30,000 clones, 70% to 90% seen once. The chain carries TRBV29-1 and TRBJ1-1; the D gene is possibly TRBD1 (6 bases). The input for sequencing was CD8+ T cells from peripheral blood mononuclear cells, taken in the third trimester of pregnancy. This clonotype was sampled from a female donor with multiple sclerosis, enrolled in a pregnancy study. The CDR3 spells CSASMTGPNEAFF. CDR3 DNA sequence: TGCAGCGCCTCGATGACAGGCCCGAATGAAGCTTTCTTT.